These 5 T cell receptor beta chains were sequenced from one sample in a study of vaccination effects on CD4 cells after COVID-19 (dated by TCRdb to 2022 to 2024). In the ViraFEST assay, PBMC were stimulated with viral peptide pools, and antigen-specific CD4+ T cell clonotypes were then identified by expansion using TCR sequencing. After less than 13 days of culture, CD4+ T cells were isolated with the EasySep CD4+ T cell isolation kit. Negative nucleocapsid antibody results before and after vaccination confirmed that the healthy vaccine recipients had no prior SARS-CoV-2 infection. Library preparation employed the immunoSEQ multiplex PCR assay. This is the immuneACCESS table as TCRdb keeps it, with only in-frame sequences that have V and J called. A part of the clones is gone; compared with another copy, unresolved V genes explain less than half, and the rest is unexplained. The sample table lists about 27,000 clones, approximately 75% of them with a count of one. Together, the top ten hold about 11% of the sample.

The antigens of these receptors remain unknown. The sample in question was CD4+ T cells from PBMCs cultured with SARS-CoV-2 spike peptides, obtained before COVID-19 vaccination. The cell subset or site label on this specimen signifies: SARS-CoV-2 spike overlapping peptide pool stimulation. These receptors came from a human donor who received a COVID-19 vaccine.

The chain joins TRBV7-9 to TRBJ2-5; maybe TRBD2 (6 bases). The CDR3 extends over 16 amino acids. Trimming left V 0 bases short and J 4 bases short, with 15 bases between. The germline V gene encodes CDR1 SEHNR and CDR2 FQNEAQ (reference sequence). DNA of the CDR3: TGTGCCAGCAGCTTAGCGGGAGGACTGTCTCGAGAGACCCAGTACTTC. This sequence encodes CASSLAGGLSRETQYF. Based on the CDR3 plus reference TRBV7-9 and TRBJ2-5, the full variable domain is DTGVSQNPRHKITKRGQNVTFRCDPISEHNRLYWYRQTLGQGPEFLTYFQNEAQLEKSRLLSDRFSAERPKGSFSTLEIQRTEQGDSAMYLCASSLAGGLSRETQYFGPGTRLLVL.

This clone was recorded once. The chain recombines TRBV5-4 with TRBJ2-7; no clear D gene. The CDR3 consists of 13 residues. V was shortened by 0 bases and J by 7 bases, with 11 bases between the two germline ends. CDR1 SGHNT and CDR2 YYREEE come from the germline V gene (reference sequence). The CDR3 here is CASSLDSVKEQYF. The CDR3 region has the DNA TGTGCCAGCAGCTTGGATTCGGTGAAAGAGCAGTACTTC.

The chain has TRBV9 and TRBJ2-3; tentatively, D is TRBD2 (5 bases). Germline CDR1 is SGDLS and CDR2 is YYNGEE. CDR3 length equals 15 residues. V lost 2 bases, J lost 1 base, and 11 bases lay in between. The DNA of the CDR3 is TGTGCCAGCAGCGTCGGGGTTAGTGGCACAGATACGCAGTATTTT. Protein sequence: CASSVGVSGTDTQYF.

CDR3 sequence reads: CASSPRTDGEAFF. The CDR3 DNA follows: TGTGCCAGCAGCCCCAGGACGGACGGTGAAGCTTTCTTT. The chain uses TRBV14 and TRBJ1-1; D gene ambiguous. This CDR3 has 13 amino acids. Germline V lookup: CDR1 SGHDN, CDR2 FVKESK. Trimming shortened V by 4 bases and J by 7 bases, and 13 bases separated the two germline ends.

The chain recombines TRBV5-1 with TRBJ2-5; a weak D match, TRBD2 (7 bases). V was clipped by 1 base and J by 5 bases, with 24 bases between them. The CDR3 runs to 18 residues. CDR1 and CDR2 from the germline V gene are SGHRS and YFSETQ. In nucleotides, the CDR3 is TGCGCCAGCAGCTTGTCCCCACCCTTGGGAGGGGGAAGTGAGACCCAGTACTTC. Translation gives CASSLSPPLGGGSETQYF.